The next 17 T cell receptor beta chains were all read from a single sample in a study of Ad26.COV2.S vaccination and SARS-CoV-2 variants. Data came from immunoSEQ multiplex PCR; TCRdb stores just in-frame clones and leaves some out. The repertoire includes fewer than 300,000 clones, around 87% of them detected once, and about 3.1% sits in the top ten. The treatment here: around 19 received Ad26.COV2.S at low or high dose, single or two shots; about five received placebo; per-sample allocation not given. Sampling was performed 63 days after the first vaccine or placebo injection. Sequenced material: peripheral blood, taken in a trial of Ad26.COV2.S vaccine versus placebo. The receptors originated from a person aged 18-60 years who received the Ad26.COV2.S COVID-19 vaccine or a placebo.

The genes are TRBV5-6 and TRBJ1-1, with 7 bases identical to TRBD1. The CDR3 totals 14 residues. V trimming: 3 bases; J trimming: 0 bases; junction bases outside the gene matches: 2. Germline CDR1 and CDR2: SGHDT and YYEEEE. The CDR3 loop reads CASSYDRVNTEAFF. The CDR3 bases are TGTGCCAGCAGCTATGACAGGGTGAACACTGAAGCTTTCTTT.

The chain employs TRBV5-1 and TRBJ1-2; TRBD1 matches at 8 bases. V was pared by 4 bases and J by 10 bases, with 6 bases of the junction left unmatched. The CDR3 has 12 amino acids. The germline V gene encodes CDR1 SGHRS and CDR2 YFSETQ. This chain's CDR3 is CASSLRTGTYTF. The CDR3 DNA follows: TGCGCCAGCAGCCTCAGGACAGGGACCTACACCTTC.

This clone appeared once. The CDR3: CASSTTGNNEQFF. CDR3 nucleotide sequence: TGTGCCAGCAGCACCACAGGAAACAATGAGCAGTTCTTC. The chain has TRBV5-4 and TRBJ2-1, with D perhaps matching TRBD1 (5 bases). The V end was cut by 4 bases, the J end by 5 bases, with 10 bases between. The CDR3 has 13 amino acids. From germline, CDR1 is SGHNT and CDR2 YYREEE (reference sequence).

The J gene is TRBJ2-1, the V gene TRBV7-2; the match to TRBD2 covers 8 bases. The V and J ends lost 1 base and 4 bases, in that order; junction bases with no gene match: 3. This CDR3 has 15 residues. CDR1 SGHTA and CDR2 FQGNSA come from the germline V gene. The DNA for the CDR3 is TGTGCCAGCAGCTTAGGGGGGACTAGTTACAATGAGCAGTTCTTC. Amino acid sequence: CASSLGGTSYNEQFF.

DNA of the CDR3: TGCGCCAGCAGCTCCTCGGGGGGGGCAAATCAGCCCCAGCATTTT. This encodes CASSSSGGANQPQHF. The chain recombines TRBV5-1 with TRBJ1-5; a possible D gene is TRBD1 (6 bases). Trimming took 3 bases from V and 4 from J, leaving 14 bases between them. Germline lookup yields CDR1 SGHRS and CDR2 YFSETQ. The length of the CDR3 is 15 residues.

This chain connects TRBV3-1 (or the pseudogene TRBV3-2) to TRBJ2-1; a weak D match, TRBD1 (5 bases). This CDR3 spans 16 amino acids. Germline-derived CDR1 and CDR2 are LGHDT and YNNKEL (reference sequence). Between the trimmed V and J ends, which lost 4 bases and 1 base, there was a span of 14 bases. CDR3 in DNA: TGTGCCAGCAGCCGGACCAGGGCTTCTTCCTACAATGAGCAGTTCTTC. This sequence encodes CASSRTRASSYNEQFF.

The J gene is TRBJ2-1, the V gene TRBV6-6; 7 bases are shared with TRBD1. Looked up from germline, CDR1 is MNHNY and CDR2 is SVGAGI (reference sequence). There are 14 residues in the CDR3. Losses at the gene ends were 6 bases for V and 5 bases for J; bases not matched to a gene: 7. CDR3: CASSSRDRNNEQFF. The CDR3 nucleotides are TGTGCCAGCAGCTCCCGGGACAGAAACAATGAGCAGTTCTTC.

The rearrangement links TRBV20-1 to TRBJ2-1, with D perhaps TRBD2 (5 bases). The germline V and J ends were trimmed by 3 bases and 8 bases, with 8 bases remaining between them. The CDR3 loop spans 11 amino acids. Germline V CDR1 and CDR2: DFQATT, SNEGSKA (reference sequence). The CDR3 region is CSASRGDEQFF. CDR3 in DNA: TGCAGTGCTAGTCGGGGAGATGAGCAGTTCTTC.

The chain is built from TRBV27 and TRBJ1-6; TRBD1 is a possible D gene (5 bases). V dropped 2 bases and J dropped 6 bases, with 11 bases sitting between them. This CDR3 contains 15 residues. CDR1 MNHEY and CDR2 SMNVEV come from the germline V gene (reference sequence). CDR3 coding DNA: TGTGCCAGCAGTTTACGGCAGGGAAGTAATTCACCCCTCCACTTT. This sequence encodes CASSLRQGSNSPLHF.

The rearrangement links TRBV12-3 or TRBV12-4 to TRBJ1-1; no reliable D call. Between the trimmed V and J ends, which lost 3 bases and 6 bases, there was a span of 5 bases. CDR3 size: 11 residues. In DNA, the CDR3 is TGTGCCAGCAGTTTGAGTCCTGAAGCTTTCTTT. Amino acid sequence: CASSLSPEAFF.

The V call is TRBV5-1, the J call TRBJ2-1; D remains unclear. CDR3 length equals 15 residues. Trimming shortened V by 3 bases and J by 6 bases, and 16 bases separated the two germline ends. CDR1 SGHRS and CDR2 YFSETQ come from the germline V gene. The CDR3, as DNA: TGCGCCAGCAGCTCTGGACCCAGAGGTGTCAATGAGCAGTTCTTC. Residues: CASSSGPRGVNEQFF.

This CDR3 is CASSFGGRVEGYTF. The DNA for the CDR3 is TGTGCCAGCAGCTTTGGGGGCAGGGTCGAAGGCTACACCTTC. The chain couples TRBV7-9 to TRBJ1-2; possible D gene TRBD1, 6 bases. Germline-derived CDR1 and CDR2 are SEHNR and FQNEAQ (reference sequence). Trimming took 3 bases from V and 8 from J, leaving 16 bases between them. The CDR3 runs to 14 residues. Combining the CDR3 with reference TRBV7-9 and TRBJ1-2 gives the whole variable domain DTGVSQNPRHKITKRGQNVTFRCDPISEHNRLYWYRQTLGQGPEFLTYFQNEAQLEKSRLLSDRFSAERPKGSFSTLEIQRTEQGDSAMYLCASSFGGRVEGYTFGSGTRLTVV.

V gene TRBV5-1 combines with J gene TRBJ2-3, with 7 positions matching TRBD1. The V and J ends lost 2 bases and 6 bases, in that order; junction bases with no gene match: 3. This CDR3 is 13 amino acids long. The V gene's germline CDR1 is SGHRS and CDR2 YFSETQ. The CDR3 region is CASSFRQGDTQYF. For the CDR3, the DNA is TGCGCCAGCAGCTTCCGACAGGGTGATACGCAGTATTTT.

In its sample, this clone was seen a few times. Here the CDR3 reads CASSGPGQGPYEQYF. The CDR3 DNA sequence: TGTGCCAGCAGTGGTCCGGGACAGGGACCCTACGAGCAGTACTTC. The chain carries TRBV27 and TRBJ2-7, with 9 bases identical to TRBD1. There are 15 residues in the CDR3. The trim removed 5 bases at V and 2 bases at J, leaving 7 bases unmatched. Germline CDR1 MNHEY, CDR2 SMNVEV (reference sequence).

This clone was observed a single time. The chain links TRBV2 to TRBJ2-7; 7 positions agree with TRBD1. The trim removed 4 bases at V and 0 bases at J, leaving 0 bases unmatched. Germline V gene sequence: CDR1 SNHLY, CDR2 FYNNEI. CDR3 length: 13 residues. CDR3: CASSGTGSYEQYF. The CDR3 bases are TGTGCCAGCAGTGGGACAGGCTCCTACGAGCAGTACTTC.

V and J are TRBV5-3 and TRBJ2-5; 13 bases agree with TRBD2. TRBV5-3 is an open reading frame, and its role is uncertain. After removal of 1 base from V and 4 bases from J, the junction contained 10 bases not matched to a gene. The CDR3 covers 18 residues. CDR3 DNA sequence: TGTGCCAGAAGCTTGACTAGCGGGGGGGGAAACCCACGAGAGACCCAGTACTTC. It encodes CARSLTSGGGNPRETQYF.

Ten or more counts support this clone. The chain couples TRBV12-5 to TRBJ2-7; tentatively, D is TRBD1 (5 bases). Germline CDR1 LGHNT, CDR2 FRNRAP. V lost 7 bases and J 2 bases, leaving 15 bases between the germline ends. This CDR3 comprises 14 residues. The CDR3 here is CASARDSPAYEQYF. The DNA of the CDR3 is TGTGCTAGTGCCCGAGACAGTCCTGCCTACGAGCAGTACTTC.